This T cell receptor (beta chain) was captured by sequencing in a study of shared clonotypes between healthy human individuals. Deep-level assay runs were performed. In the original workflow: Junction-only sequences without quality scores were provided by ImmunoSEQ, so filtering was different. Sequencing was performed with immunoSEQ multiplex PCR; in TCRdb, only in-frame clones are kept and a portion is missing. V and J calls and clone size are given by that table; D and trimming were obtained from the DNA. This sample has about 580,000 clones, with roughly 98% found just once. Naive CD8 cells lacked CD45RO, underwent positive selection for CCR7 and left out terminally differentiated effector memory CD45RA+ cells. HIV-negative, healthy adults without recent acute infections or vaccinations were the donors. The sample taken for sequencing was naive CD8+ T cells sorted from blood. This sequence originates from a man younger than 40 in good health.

The chain's CDR3 is CASSESSVYSGNTIYF. CDR3 in DNA: TGCGCCAGCAGTGAGTCGTCGGTTTACTCTGGAAACACCATATATTTT. The J gene is TRBJ1-3, the V gene TRBV10-2; unclear D gene. V dropped 0 bases and J dropped 0 bases, with 9 bases sitting between them. This CDR3 spans 16 amino acids. Germline V gene lookup returns CDR1 WSHSY and CDR2 SAAADI.